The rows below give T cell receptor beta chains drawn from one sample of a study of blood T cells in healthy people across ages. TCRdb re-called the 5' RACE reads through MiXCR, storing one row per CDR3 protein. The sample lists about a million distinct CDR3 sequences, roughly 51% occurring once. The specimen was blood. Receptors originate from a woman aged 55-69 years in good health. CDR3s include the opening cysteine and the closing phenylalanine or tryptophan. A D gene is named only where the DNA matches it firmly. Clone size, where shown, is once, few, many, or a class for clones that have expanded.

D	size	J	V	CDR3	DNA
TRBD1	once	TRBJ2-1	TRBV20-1	CSTRDRTGTGVAINEQFF	TGCAGTACTAGAGACCGGACAGGGACAGGAGTAGCGATAAATGAGCAGTTCTTC
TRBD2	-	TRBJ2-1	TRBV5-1	CASSGGTSGSSDEQFF	TGCGCCAGCAGCGGGGGGACTAGCGGGAGCAGCGATGAGCAGTTCTTC
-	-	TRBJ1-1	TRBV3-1	CASSLRTEERAEAFF	TGTGCCAGCAGCCTAAGGACGGAAGAGAGGGCTGAAGCTTTCTTT
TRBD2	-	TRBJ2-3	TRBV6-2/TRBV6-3	CASSYSPSGITQYF	TGTGCCAGCAGTTACTCGCCTAGCGGGATAACGCAGTATTTT
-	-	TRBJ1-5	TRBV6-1	CASSEKAGANQPQHF	TGTGCCAGCAGTGAAAAGGCAGGTGCTAATCAGCCCCAGCATTTT
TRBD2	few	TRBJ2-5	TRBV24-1	CATSMTSGRAVETQYF	TGTGCCACCAGTATGACTAGCGGGAGGGCCGTAGAGACCCAGTACTTC
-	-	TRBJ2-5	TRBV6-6	CASSHSPGLWYF	TGTGCCAGCAGCCACTCTCCGGGATTATGGTACTTC
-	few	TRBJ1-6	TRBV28	CASSLSSRGPRAPLHF	TGTGCCAGCAGTTTATCCAGTCGGGGACCCAGGGCACCCCTCCACTTT
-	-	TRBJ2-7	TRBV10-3	CAISVPGTASYEQYF	TGTGCCATCAGCGTGCCCGGGACTGCGTCCTACGAGCAGTACTTC
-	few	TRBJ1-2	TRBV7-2	CASSRGLQGVAYTF	TGTGCCAGCAGTCGCGGGCTACAGGGCGTCGCCTACACCTTC
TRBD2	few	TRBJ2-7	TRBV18	CASSRIAGGNSYEQYF	TGTGCCAGCTCACGGATAGCGGGGGGGAACTCCTACGAGCAGTACTTC
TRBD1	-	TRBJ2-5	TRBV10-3	CATAPGQGALQETQYF	TGTGCCACCGCTCCGGGACAGGGGGCCCTTCAAGAGACCCAGTACTTC
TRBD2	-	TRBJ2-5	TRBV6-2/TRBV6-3	CASSLSGALTETQYF	TGTGCCAGCAGTCTTAGCGGGGCTTTGACTGAGACCCAGTACTTC
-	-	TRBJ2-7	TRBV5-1	CASSLDPSGPYEQYF	TGCGCCAGCAGCTTGGACCCATCGGGGCCCTACGAGCAGTACTTC
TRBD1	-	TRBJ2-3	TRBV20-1	CSAGDRGWRTDTQYF	TGCAGTGCTGGGGACAGGGGATGGAGGACAGATACGCAGTATTTT
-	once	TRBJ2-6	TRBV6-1	CASLGVGGIFGANVLTF	TGTGCCAGCCTCGGTGTAGGGGGTATCTTTGGGGCCAACGTCCTGACTTTC
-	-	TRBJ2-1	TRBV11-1	CASSSLGESYNEQFF	TGTGCCAGCAGCTCCTTAGGGGAGTCCTACAATGAGCAGTTCTTC
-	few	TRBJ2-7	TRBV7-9	CASSSVPSSRDEQYF	TGTGCCAGCAGCTCAGTCCCGTCTTCGCGGGACGAGCAGTACTTC
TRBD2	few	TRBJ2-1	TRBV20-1	CSASASGSWSNEQFF	TGCAGTGCTAGTGCTAGCGGGAGTTGGTCTAATGAGCAGTTCTTC
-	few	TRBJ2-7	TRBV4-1	CASSQEEPTREQYF	TGCGCCAGCAGCCAAGAGGAACCTACAAGGGAGCAGTACTTC
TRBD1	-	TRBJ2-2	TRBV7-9	CASSRLGQGAPGELFF	TGTGCCAGCAGCCGGCTTGGACAGGGGGCCCCCGGGGAGCTGTTTTTT
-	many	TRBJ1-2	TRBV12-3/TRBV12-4	CASSFSNYGYTF	TGTGCCAGCAGTTTTTCCAACTATGGCTACACCTTC
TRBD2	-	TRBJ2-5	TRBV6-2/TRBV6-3	CASSYSRLAGRRETQYF	TGTGCCAGCAGTTACTCGCGACTAGCGGGACGGAGAGAGACCCAGTACTTC
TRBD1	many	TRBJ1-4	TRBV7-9	CASSSGQGNEKLFF	TGTGCCAGCAGTTCGGGACAGGGTAATGAAAAACTGTTTTTT
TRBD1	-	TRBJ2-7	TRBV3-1	CASSPRDRDRVSEQYF	TGTGCCAGCAGCCCGCGTGACCGGGACAGGGTCTCCGAGCAGTACTTC
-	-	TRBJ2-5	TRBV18	CASSLSLGNEQYF	TGTGCCAGCTCACTTTCCCTAGGGAATGAGCAGTACTTC
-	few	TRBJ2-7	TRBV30	CAWTTSGRSYEQYF	TGTGCCTGGACGACCTCGGGGAGGTCCTACGAGCAGTACTTC
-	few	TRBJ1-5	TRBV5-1	CASSLSGGGNQPQHF	TGCGCCAGCAGCTTGTCCGGGGGCGGCAATCAGCCCCAGCATTTT
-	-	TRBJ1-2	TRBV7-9	CASSSDVGGYTF	TGTGCCAGCAGCTCCGATGTAGGGGGCTACACCTTC
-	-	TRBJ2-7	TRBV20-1	CSAAGKTTYEQYF	TGCAGTGCCGCCGGAAAGACAACCTACGAGCAGTACTTC
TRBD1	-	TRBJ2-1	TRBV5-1	CASHPTRQGATYNEQFF	TGCGCCAGCCATCCTACCCGACAGGGGGCCACCTACAATGAGCAGTTCTTC
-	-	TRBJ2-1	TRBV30	CALGYEQFF	TGTGCGCTCGGGTACGAGCAGTTCTTC
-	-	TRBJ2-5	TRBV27	CASSLFTGTYNEQYF	TGTGCCAGCAGTTTATTTACGGGGACTTACAATGAGCAGTACTTC
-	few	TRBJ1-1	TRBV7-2	CASRPRDNTEAFF	TGTGCCAGCAGACCCAGAGATAACACTGAAGCTTTCTTT
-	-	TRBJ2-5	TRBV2	CATNPPPRGTSFAAQETQYF	TGTGCCACCAACCCGCCCCCTCGCGGGACGTCGTTTGCGGCCCAAGAGACCCAGTACTTC
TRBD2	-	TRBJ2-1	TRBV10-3	CAMASGSDSYNEQFF	TGTGCCATGGCTAGCGGGAGCGACTCCTACAATGAGCAGTTCTTC
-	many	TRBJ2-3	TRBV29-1	CSGKQGSDTQYF	TGCAGCGGTAAACAGGGATCAGATACGCAGTATTTT
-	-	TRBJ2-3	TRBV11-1	CASSSYPGTQYF	TGTGCCAGCAGTTCTTACCCGGGTACGCAGTATTTT
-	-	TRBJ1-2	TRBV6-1	CATTGNYGYTF	TGTGCCACTACAGGGAACTATGGCTACACCTTC
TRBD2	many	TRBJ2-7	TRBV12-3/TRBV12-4	CASSLGLADSYEQYF	TGTGCCAGCAGCCTTGGACTAGCGGACTCCTACGAGCAGTACTTC
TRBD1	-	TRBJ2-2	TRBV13	CASSSGTVTGELFF	TGTGCCAGCAGCTCAGGGACAGTCACCGGGGAGCTGTTTTTT
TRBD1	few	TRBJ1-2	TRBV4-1	CASSQDRGTGYGYTF	TGCGCCAGCAGCCAAGATCGGGGGACAGGCTATGGCTACACCTTC
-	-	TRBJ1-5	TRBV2	CASSMGRPNGQPQHF	TGTGCCAGCAGTATGGGGAGGCCGAACGGTCAGCCCCAGCATTTT
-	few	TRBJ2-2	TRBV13	CASSLFGSGELFF	TGTGCCAGCAGCTTGTTCGGGAGCGGGGAGCTGTTTTTT
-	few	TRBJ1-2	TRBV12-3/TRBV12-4	CASSLSPGVEGYGYTF	TGTGCCAGCAGTTTAAGTCCGGGGGTGGAAGGCTATGGCTACACCTTC
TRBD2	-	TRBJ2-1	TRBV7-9	CASSLEASGIYNEQFF	TGTGCCAGCAGCTTAGAGGCTAGCGGGATTTACAATGAGCAGTTCTTC
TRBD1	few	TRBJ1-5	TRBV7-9	CASSLEAGETGRPQHF	TGTGCCAGCAGCTTAGAAGCCGGAGAGACAGGGCGGCCCCAGCATTTT
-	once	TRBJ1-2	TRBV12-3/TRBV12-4	CASTPFRQRSYGYTF	TGTGCCAGCACCCCGTTCCGACAGCGCTCCTATGGCTACACCTTC
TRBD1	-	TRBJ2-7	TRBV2	CASSERGTGFSYEQYF	TGTGCCAGCAGTGAAAGAGGGACAGGGTTTTCCTACGAGCAGTACTTC
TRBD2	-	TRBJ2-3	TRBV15	CATSRDRLAGYTDTQYF	TGTGCCACCAGCAGAGATCGACTAGCGGGCTACACAGATACGCAGTATTTT
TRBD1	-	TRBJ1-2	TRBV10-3	CAIRMDRGIDGYTF	TGTGCCATCAGGATGGACAGGGGAATCGATGGCTACACCTTC
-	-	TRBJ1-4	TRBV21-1	CASSNGVTSTNEKLFF	TGTGCCAGCAGCAATGGGGTTACGTCGACTAATGAAAAACTGTTTTTT
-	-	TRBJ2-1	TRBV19	CASSIVLLGLNEQFF	TGTGCCAGTAGTATAGTCCTATTAGGCCTCAATGAGCAGTTCTTC
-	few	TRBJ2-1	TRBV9	CASSAGLANYNEQFF	TGTGCCAGCAGTGCGGGACTGGCGAATTACAATGAGCAGTTCTTC
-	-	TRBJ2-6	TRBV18	CASSAQSSGANVLTF	TGTGCCAGCTCAGCACAGTCCTCTGGGGCCAACGTCCTGACTTTC
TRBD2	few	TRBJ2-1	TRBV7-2	CASSFLAGGPGEQFF	TGTGCCAGCAGCTTTCTAGCGGGAGGGCCGGGTGAGCAGTTCTTC
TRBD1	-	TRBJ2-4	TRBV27	CASSLRGQVKNIQYF	TGTGCCAGCAGTTTAAGGGGACAGGTTAAAAACATTCAGTACTTC
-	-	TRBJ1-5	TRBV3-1	CASSQGSSQTQHF	TGTGCCAGCAGCCAAGGTAGCAGCCAGACCCAGCATTTT
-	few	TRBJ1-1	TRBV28	CASSYGGSSTEAFF	TGTGCCAGCAGTTATGGGGGGTCGAGCACTGAAGCTTTCTTT
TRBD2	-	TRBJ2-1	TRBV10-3	CAIRAGTSGSAAAYEQFF	TGTGCCATCAGGGCCGGGACTAGCGGGAGCGCGGCAGCCTACGAGCAGTTCTTC